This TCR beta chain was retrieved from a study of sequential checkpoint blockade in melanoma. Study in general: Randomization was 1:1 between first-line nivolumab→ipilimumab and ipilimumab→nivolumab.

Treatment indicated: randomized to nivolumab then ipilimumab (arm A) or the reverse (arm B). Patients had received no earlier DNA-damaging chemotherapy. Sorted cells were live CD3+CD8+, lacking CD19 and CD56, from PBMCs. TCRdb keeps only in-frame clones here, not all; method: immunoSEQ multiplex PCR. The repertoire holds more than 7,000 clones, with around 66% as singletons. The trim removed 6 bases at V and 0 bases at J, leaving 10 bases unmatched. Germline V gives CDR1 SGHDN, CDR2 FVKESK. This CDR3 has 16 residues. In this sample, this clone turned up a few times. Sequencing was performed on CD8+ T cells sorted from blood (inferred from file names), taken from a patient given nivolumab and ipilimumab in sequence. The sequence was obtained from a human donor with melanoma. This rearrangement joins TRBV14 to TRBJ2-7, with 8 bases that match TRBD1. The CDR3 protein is CASSPRSDRASYEQYF. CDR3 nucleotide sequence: TGTGCCAGCAGTCCAAGATCGGACAGGGCCTCCTACGAGCAGTACTTC.